The TCR beta chain described here comes from a study of shared T cell receptors in the human thymus. This clone has just a few counts. Profiling relied on immunoSEQ multiplex PCR, and the TCRdb table lists in-frame clones only, not all of them. The profile covers just under 550,000 clones, with more than 75% appearing a single time and about 0.012% taken by the ten largest. CDR1 is SGHAT and CDR2 is FQDESV in the germline V gene (reference sequence). This CDR3 is built from 14 residues. V was clipped by 3 bases and J by 2 bases; unmatched bases: 3. This same sample was also taken into another study, of human thymus T cells.

The V and J genes are TRBV11-1 and TRBJ1-1; TRBD1 aligns across 7 bases. The clonotype comes from a boy under three years old with a congenital heart defect. Source material: thymocytes. The CDR3 DNA follows: TGTGCCAGCAGCTTCGGACAGGTAAACACTGAAGCTTTCTTT. It codes for CASSFGQVNTEAFF.